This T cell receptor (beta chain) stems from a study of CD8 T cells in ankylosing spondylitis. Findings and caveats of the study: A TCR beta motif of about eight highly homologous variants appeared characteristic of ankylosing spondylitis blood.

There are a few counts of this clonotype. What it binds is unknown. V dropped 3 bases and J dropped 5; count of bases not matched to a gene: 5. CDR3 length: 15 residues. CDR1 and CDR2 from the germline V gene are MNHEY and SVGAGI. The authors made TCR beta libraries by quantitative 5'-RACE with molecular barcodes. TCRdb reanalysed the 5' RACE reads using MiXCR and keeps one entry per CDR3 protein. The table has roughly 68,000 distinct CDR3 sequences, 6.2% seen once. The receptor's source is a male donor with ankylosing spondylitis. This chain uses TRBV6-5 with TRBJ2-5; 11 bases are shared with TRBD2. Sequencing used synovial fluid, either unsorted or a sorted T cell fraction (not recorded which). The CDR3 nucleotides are TGTGCCAGCAGTTATAGACTAGCGGGGATCGAGACCCAGTACTTC. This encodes CASSYRLAGIETQYF.